This T cell receptor (beta chain) was documented in a study of T cell repertoires in cytomegalovirus infection (dated by TCRdb to about 2019). Notes on the research overall: The HLA type of each donor mattered for the analysis, because public TCR beta signatures pointed to carriage of CMV infection along with the matching HLA type.

This clonotype has ten or more counts. There is no known antigen for this receptor. No clone much larger than this one lies a single base away; base qualities are absent. Trimming costs V 3 bases and J 4 bases, and their ends lie 10 bases apart. CDR1 and CDR2, looked up from the germline V gene (reference sequence), are LNHNV and YYDKDF. From the cysteine through the phenylalanine, the CDR3 covers 15 amino acids. Of all the DNA, just the CDR3 is kept, 45 bases in frame from base 1. Reads for this sample came from an Illumina HiSeq 1500. TCRdb itself trimmed the public reads at Q25 with fastp, ran MiXCR and retained productive beta chains. Rows merge per CDR3 protein into single entries with the most common DNA and genes. This sample gives fewer than 550,000 distinct CDR3 sequences in total; 16% of them show up just once. The ten largest clones add up to 20% to 30% of the sample. The paper as a whole reports these results and caveats: Cumulative frequency of public TCR beta family members discriminated carriers of CMV infection plus the relevant HLA type in this cohort and an independent 352-donor cohort. The ex vivo response was dominated by HLA-C-restricted CMV-specific TCR beta clonotypes, which also provided the single most frequent clonotype in two of eight donors.

The chain was built from TRBV15 and TRBJ2-6, with the D gene not confidently named. This sequence originates from a human donor in good health (CMV status not recorded). Some clones in this sample may be carry-over from other donors' samples. The specimen sequenced was CD8+ T cells from PBMCs. CDR3 protein: CATSREGSGANVLTF. The bases are TGTGCCACCAGCAGGGAAGGGTCCGGGGCCAACGTCCTGACTTTC.